The rows below give T cell receptor beta chains drawn from one sample of a study of cytomegalovirus exposure and HLA in healthy donors. This table comes from immunoSEQ multiplex PCR, and its TCRdb copy is limited to in-frame clones, with some not included. This sample has over 110,000 clones, with roughly 74% found just once. The sample was PBMCs. The source is a woman aged 40 to 50 in good health and CMV-seropositive. CDR3s include the opening cysteine and the closing phenylalanine or tryptophan. Each record gives: D gene, J gene, clone size, V gene, CDR3 DNA, CDR3 protein. D genes are given only for firm matches. Expanded clones are given a class, and other clones once, few, many or no size at all.

TRBD2 | TRBJ2-7 | . | TRBV4-1 | TGCGCCAGCAGCCAAGACCGACCGGGACTAGCGGGACCCTACGAGCAGTACTTC | CASSQDRPGLAGPYEQYF
TRBD2 | TRBJ2-7 | . | TRBV5-1 | TGCGCCAGCAGCTTGGGGGCTAGCGGGAACTACGAGCAGTACTTC | CASSLGASGNYEQYF
. | TRBJ2-7 | . | TRBV6-5 | TGTGCCAGCAGGCTGAGACACTACGAGCAGTACTTC | CASRLRHYEQYF
TRBD1 | TRBJ2-7 | once | TRBV27 | TGTGCCAGCAGTCCCGGGACAGGGTACGAGCAGTACTTC | CASSPGTGYEQYF
. | TRBJ2-5 | . | TRBV29-1 | TGCAGCGTAGTGACAGTACTCCAAGAGACCCAGTACTTC | CSVVTVLQETQYF
. | TRBJ1-4 | . | TRBV29-1 | TGCAGCGTTGAAATTAACTCCGGTGAAAAACTGTTTTTT | CSVEINSGEKLFF
. | TRBJ1-2 | . | TRBV6-6 | TGTGCCAGCAGACGGGAAGGCTACACCTTC | CASRREGYTF
TRBD2 | TRBJ2-7 | once | TRBV5-1 | TGCGCCAGCAGCCCGGGACTAGCGGGCTACGAGCAGTACTTC | CASSPGLAGYEQYF
TRBD2 | TRBJ2-1 | . | TRBV5-8 | TGTGCCAGCAGCCCGGGACTACGATTGAATGAGCAGTTCTTC | CASSPGLRLNEQFF
. | TRBJ2-1 | . | TRBV29-1 | TGCAGCGACCCACCCACCAGGCCGTCGGATCCTTACAATGAGCAGTTCTTC | CSDPPTRPSDPYNEQFF
TRBD1 | TRBJ2-7 | . | TRBV28 | TGTGCCAGCAGGACGACAGGGGGTAGGGAGCAGTACTTC | CASRTTGGREQYF
. | TRBJ2-1 | . | TRBV4-2 | TGTGCCAGCAGCCAAGATTCTCGTGCGGGTTCATCCTACAATGAGCAGTTCTTC | CASSQDSRAGSSYNEQFF
. | TRBJ2-5 | . | TRBV2 | TGTGCCAGCAGGGAGGACTCCCCCCAAGAGACCCAGTACTTC | CASREDSPQETQYF
. | TRBJ2-7 | few | TRBV11-2 | TGTGCCAGCAGACGTATCAGAAGCTACGAGCAGTACTTC | CASRRIRSYEQYF
. | TRBJ1-1 | . | TRBV5-1 | TGCGCCAGCAGCTCCCTTCTTGGAGACACTGAAGCTTTCTTT | CASSSLLGDTEAFF
TRBD1 | TRBJ1-5 | . | TRBV6-1 | TGTGCCAGCAGGATCACCGGACAGGGAGGTCAGCCCCAGCATTTT | CASRITGQGGQPQHF
. | TRBJ1-2 | . | TRBV6-6 | TGTGCCAGCAGTTACAATTTGGGCACGAGAAACTATGGCTACACCTTC | CASSYNLGTRNYGYTF
. | TRBJ2-1 | . | TRBV6-6 | TGTGCCAGCAGTTACTGGTTGCGGGGCCCATACAATGAGCAGTTCTTC | CASSYWLRGPYNEQFF
TRBD2 | TRBJ2-1 | . | TRBV7-9 | TGTGCCAGCAGCTTCTTTCGGACTAGCGGGAGAGCATACAATGAGCAGTTCTTC | CASSFFRTSGRAYNEQFF
. | TRBJ2-7 | . | TRBV6-1 | TGTGCCAGCAGTGAACTAAGGGGGGGAGCCAGCTCCTACGAGCAGTACTTC | CASSELRGGASSYEQYF
TRBD1 | TRBJ2-1 | . | TRBV29-1 | TGCAGCGTTGAAGTAGGGACAGGGGTGAATGAGCAGTTCTTC | CSVEVGTGVNEQFF
TRBD2 | TRBJ2-3 | . | TRBV7-3 | TGTGCCAGCAGCAGCGTGGCGGGAGGGCTGGATACGCAGTATTTT | CASSSVAGGLDTQYF
TRBD2 | TRBJ2-2 | . | TRBV11-3 | TGTGCCAGCAGCCCCGGACTAGCGGGAGGGTATCACACCGGGGAGCTGTTTTTC | CASSPGLAGGYHTGELFF
. | TRBJ1-5 | . | TRBV19 | TGTGCCAGTAGTCCAGACGGGGGTGGGCAGCCCCAGCATTTT | CASSPDGGGQPQHF
TRBD2 | TRBJ2-5 | once | TRBV7-8 | TGTGCCAGCAGCCGAGCGGGGGCGGAGACCCAGTACTTC | CASSRAGAETQYF
. | TRBJ2-1 | . | TRBV19 | TGTGCCAGTAGTCCCCCAAGTGGGCTCTACAATGAGCAGTTCTTC | CASSPPSGLYNEQFF
. | TRBJ2-3 | . | TRBV21-1 | TGTGCCAGCAGCACTGGGACTAGCGGTGCCACAGATACGCAGTATTTT | CASSTGTSGATDTQYF
. | TRBJ2-7 | . | TRBV14 | TGTGCCAGCAGCCAAACAGCCTCGACAATTGAGCAGTACTTC | CASSQTASTIEQYF
TRBD1 | TRBJ2-7 | . | TRBV11-3 | TGTGCCAGCAGCTCGGGACAGCCGGGGTCCGAGCAGTACTTC | CASSSGQPGSEQYF
TRBD2 | TRBJ2-7 | . | TRBV5-5 | TGTGCCAGCAGCACTCCGGGACTAGGGGGGGAGCAGCAGTACTTC | CASSTPGLGGEQQYF
. | TRBJ1-1 | few | TRBV6-1 | TGTGCCAGCCTGGGCCTTCTGGCCACTGAAGCTTTCTTT | CASLGLLATEAFF
. | TRBJ2-5 | few | TRBV6-5 | TGTGCCAGCAGTTACTTGAGCAAAGAGACCCAGTACTTC | CASSYLSKETQYF
TRBD2 | TRBJ2-1 | . | TRBV5-1 | TGCGCCAGCAGACCACCGGGACTAGCGACCTATGAGCAGTTCTTC | CASRPPGLATYEQFF
. | TRBJ1-5 | . | TRBV19 | TGTGCCAGTAGACAGGAGATACGGAATCAGCCCCAGCATTTT | CASRQEIRNQPQHF
TRBD1 | TRBJ2-7 | once | TRBV5-8 | TGTGCCAGCAGCCTAGGGACAGGCTCCTCCTACGAGCAGTACTTC | CASSLGTGSSYEQYF
TRBD2 | TRBJ2-3 | . | TRBV28 | TGTGCCAGCCGGGGGGGGGTTTCTAGCACAGATACGCAGTATTTT | CASRGGVSSTDTQYF
. | TRBJ2-3 | few | TRBV4-2 | TGTGCCAGCAGCCATTCTAGCGCCCGGGGGACAGATACGCAGTATTTT | CASSHSSARGTDTQYF
TRBD1 | TRBJ2-5 | . | TRBV28 | TGTGCCAGCAGCAACACCAGGGGGGAGACCCAGTACTTC | CASSNTRGETQYF
. | TRBJ2-7 | . | TRBV27 | TGTGCCAGCAGTGGAGGGGACGGTGGCTACGAGCAGTACTTC | CASSGGDGGYEQYF
. | TRBJ1-2 | . | TRBV19 | TGTGCCAGTACCTCCCGGGGAATCATCAGTGGCTACACCTTC | CASTSRGIISGYTF
TRBD2 | TRBJ2-7 | . | TRBV4-1 | TGCGCCAGCAGCCGAGAACTAGCGGGAAACCCCTACGAGCAGTACTTC | CASSRELAGNPYEQYF
. | TRBJ2-5 | few | TRBV7-9 | TGTGCCAGCAGCTTAAGGGACTCCTACCTGCAAGAGACCCAGTACTTC | CASSLRDSYLQETQYF
TRBD1 | TRBJ2-3 | few | TRBV6-1 | TGTGCCAGCAGTTTTCGCAGGGGGCGTACAGATACGCAGTATTTT | CASSFRRGRTDTQYF
. | TRBJ2-5 | . | TRBV9 | TGTGCCAGCAGCATTAGTCCCGCCCATCAAGAGACCCAGTACTTC | CASSISPAHQETQYF
. | TRBJ2-3 | . | TRBV7-9 | TGTGCCAGCAGCTTACGCCGCGAGGGTAGCACAGATACGCAGTATTTT | CASSLRREGSTDTQYF
TRBD1 | TRBJ2-7 | . | TRBV19 | TGTGCCAGTAGGCCCCCCGACAGGGCCTACGAGCAGTACTTC | CASRPPDRAYEQYF
. | TRBJ1-2 | once | TRBV6-1 | TGTGCCAGCAGGTCAACAGGGTATGGCTATGGCTACACCTTC | CASRSTGYGYGYTF
TRBD1 | TRBJ2-7 | . | TRBV27 | TGTGCCAGCAGCCTCATCACAGGGGGCCGGGAGCAGTACTTC | CASSLITGGREQYF
TRBD1 | TRBJ1-5 | . | TRBV19 | TGTGCCAGTAGTGGGACAGGAGATCAGCCCCAGCATTTT | CASSGTGDQPQHF
. | TRBJ2-5 | . | TRBV5-1 | TGCGCCAGCAGCTTGTTTTCAGGGCGTTACCAAGAGACCCAGTACTTC | CASSLFSGRYQETQYF
. | TRBJ2-7 | . | TRBV19 | TGTGCCAGTAGGTTAGGGGCGACGCAGTACTTC | CASRLGATQYF
TRBD2 | TRBJ2-7 | . | TRBV5-6 | TGTGCCAGCAGCTTGCACGGAAGTGGGCTAGCGGGAGGGTACGAGCAGTACTTC | CASSLHGSGLAGGYEQYF
TRBD2 | TRBJ2-2 | . | TRBV7-8 | TGTGCCAGCAGCTTAGGGACTAGTTTTGCCGGGGAGCTGTTTTTT | CASSLGTSFAGELFF